These 5 T cell receptor beta chains came from one sample sequenced in a study of blood T cell repertoires in COVID-19. Measured with immunoSEQ multiplex PCR; TCRdb has only the in-frame clones, and not every one. The sample comprises tens of thousands of clones, 90% of which are singletons, and about 12% rests with the top ten. What was sequenced was peripheral blood. These receptors were taken from a human donor in a cohort sampled during active COVID-19.

The CDR3, as DNA: TGTGCCAGTTCGGTGGGACTAGCGGGAGGGCCGGCATACAATGAGCAGTTCTTC. This sequence encodes CASSVGLAGGPAYNEQFF. The rearrangement links TRBV19 to TRBJ2-1, with 16 bases matching TRBD2. The V and J ends lost 8 bases and 4 bases, in that order; junction bases with no gene match: 11. In germline, CDR1 is LNHDA, CDR2 SQIVND (reference sequence). The CDR3 contains 18 residues.

The J gene is TRBJ2-3, the V gene TRBV29-1, with 9 bases fitting TRBD2. This CDR3 comprises 14 residues. Germline loops: CDR1 SQVTM, CDR2 ANQGSEA. V dropped 7 bases and J dropped 0; count of bases not matched to a gene: 5. For the CDR3, the DNA is TGCAGCGCCAGACTAGCGGATAGCACAGATACGCAGTATTTT. This gives the protein CSARLADSTDTQYF.

In the case of this clone: Mismatch with germline at one junction end may stem from a read error. This chain uses TRBV7-7 with TRBJ2-7; TRBD2 agrees at 15 bases. Germline V CDR1 and CDR2: SSHAT, FNYEAQ (reference sequence). This CDR3 has 15 residues. In DNA form, the CDR3 reads TGTGCTAGCAGCCCCCGGGGACTAGCGGGAGGCGAGCAGTACTTC. Protein sequence: CASSPRGLAGGEQYF.

The genes are TRBV12-3 or TRBV12-4 and TRBJ1-1; 7 bases match TRBD1. The CDR3 covers 13 residues. J gave up 4 bases and V 8 bases, and 7 bases lay outside the gene matches. The CDR3 DNA is TGTGCCAGCGGCGGTCAGGGGGTCACTGAAGCTTTCTTT. It is translated as CASGGQGVTEAFF.

The chain employs TRBV3-1 (or the pseudogene TRBV3-2) and TRBJ2-7, with 9 nucleotides matching TRBD1. The CDR3 extends over 13 amino acids. Germline V CDR1 and CDR2: LGHDT, YNNKEL (reference sequence). Trimming removed 4 bases from V and 2 bases from J; junction bases left unmatched: 0. In DNA, the CDR3 is TGTGCCAGCAGCCGGGACAGGGCCTACGAGCAGTACTTC. Amino acid sequence: CASSRDRAYEQYF.